A single sample is the source of the 25 T cell receptor beta chains below, sequenced in a study of blood T cell repertoires in COVID-19. Measured with immunoSEQ multiplex PCR; TCRdb has only the in-frame clones, and not every one. The sample lists roughly 220,000 clones; roughly 80% were seen once. The sample taken for sequencing was peripheral blood. These receptors came from a woman between 70 and 85 years old with acute or convalescent COVID-19.

The rearrangement links TRBV5-1 to TRBJ2-3; D unresolved. This CDR3 comprises 14 residues. The V end lost 3 bases, the J end lost 2 bases, and 10 bases lay between the germline ends. Germline lookup yields CDR1 SGHRS and CDR2 YFSETQ. CDR3 amino acids: CASSSQTSTDTQYF. CDR3 nucleotides: TGCGCCAGCAGCTCCCAAACTTCCACAGATACGCAGTATTTT.

The chain combines TRBV7-6 with TRBJ2-3; 8 bases line up with TRBD2. V gave up 5 bases and J gave up 6 bases; unmatched junction bases: 4. The germline CDR1 and CDR2 sequences are SGHVS and FNYEAQ. CDR3 size: 13 residues. The chain's CDR3 is CASSTRLADTQYF. The CDR3 nucleotides are TGTGCCAGCAGCACTAGACTAGCGGATACGCAGTATTTT.

This chain links TRBV6-6 with TRBJ1-5; D not certain. This CDR3 has 15 residues. Trimming shortened V by 5 bases and J by 3 bases, and 14 bases separated the two germline ends. Germline lookup yields CDR1 MNHNY and CDR2 SVGAGI (reference sequence). Here the CDR3 reads CASSTNSRLNQPQHF. In DNA, the CDR3 is TGTGCCAGCAGTACAAATTCACGCCTCAATCAGCCCCAGCATTTT.

The chain joins TRBV6-1 to TRBJ2-7, with TRBD2 matching over 10 bases. J was trimmed by 3 bases and V by 2 bases; bases with no gene match: 10. The germline gives CDR1 MNHNS, CDR2 SASEGT. The CDR3 covers 17 residues. The chain's CDR3 is CASSEPRLVAGGYEQYF. For the CDR3, the DNA is TGTGCCAGCAGTGAACCCCGGTTGGTAGCGGGGGGCTACGAGCAGTACTTC.

In this sample, this clone turned up once. The genes are TRBV7-9 and TRBJ1-2, with 10 bases lining up with TRBD1. The CDR3 runs 13 residues. Germline lookup yields CDR1 SEHNR and CDR2 FQNEAQ (reference sequence). With V trimmed by 4 bases and J by 6 bases, 2 bases remained unmatched. In DNA, the CDR3 is TGTGCCAGCAGCTCGACAGGGGGCCATGGCTACACCTTC. Its protein product is CASSSTGGHGYTF. Full variable domain (remainder filled in from reference TRBV7-9 and TRBJ1-2): DTGVSQNPRHKITKRGQNVTFRCDPISEHNRLYWYRQTLGQGPEFLTYFQNEAQLEKSRLLSDRFSAERPKGSFSTLEIQRTEQGDSAMYLCASSSTGGHGYTFGSGTRLTVV.

The chain employs TRBV28 and TRBJ2-7, with a possible D match to TRBD1 (5 bases). From germline, CDR1 is MDHEN and CDR2 SYDVKM. The CDR3 has 13 residues. Trimming cost V 8 bases and J 9 bases, with 20 bases left between them. The DNA of the CDR3 is TGTGCCAGCCGGAAAACAGGATTGGTGCGGCAGTACTTC. It specifies CASRKTGLVRQYF.

The sample holds one count of this clone. CDR3 sequence reads: CASSTAGESYNEQFF. The CDR3 DNA reads TGTGCCAGCTCAACAGCGGGAGAATCCTACAATGAGCAGTTCTTC. V gene TRBV18 combines with J gene TRBJ2-1; TRBD2 matches at 8 bases. J gave up 1 base and V 5 bases, and 4 bases lay outside the gene matches. The CDR3 contains 15 residues. Looked up from germline, CDR1 is KGHSH and CDR2 is LQKENI.

The chain joins TRBV18 to TRBJ1-4; D not certain. The CDR3 spans 16 residues. Germline CDR1 reads KGHSH; CDR2 reads LQKENI. The ends were cut back, 5 bases at V and 1 base at J, with 14 bases in the middle. CDR3 residues: CASSSGSRGTNEKLFF. The DNA of the CDR3 is TGTGCCAGCTCATCGGGGTCAAGAGGAACTAATGAAAAACTGTTTTTT.

The CDR3 DNA follows: TGTGCCAGCAGTTACGACTCGGCCACCGGGGAGCTGTTTTTT. Translating it yields CASSYDSATGELFF. The rearrangement joins TRBV6-5 to TRBJ2-2; D not certain. Germline CDR1 MNHEY, CDR2 SVGAGI. This CDR3 region has 14 residues. Trimming left V 2 bases short and J 4 bases short, with 8 bases between.

This clone was detected once. V is TRBV5-5 and J is TRBJ2-4; 11 nucleotides agree with TRBD2. With 2 bases clipped from V and 13 bases from J, the junction kept 11 bases outside the gene matches. From germline, CDR1 is SGHKS and CDR2 YYEKEE (reference sequence). The CDR3 sequence is 15 residues long. CDR3 sequence reads: CASSFISGRAVQQYF. For the CDR3, the DNA is TGTGCCAGCAGCTTTATTAGCGGGAGGGCCGTCCAACAGTACTTC.

This clone was observed a few times. The CDR3 sequence: CASTQDRDTYEQYF. CDR3 nucleotides: TGTGCCAGTACCCAAGACAGGGACACCTACGAGCAGTACTTC. The chain couples TRBV19 to TRBJ2-7, with 7 bases matching TRBD1. Trimming at V came to 7 bases and at J to 2 bases, leaving 8 bases not matched to a gene. Germline V gene lookup returns CDR1 LNHDA and CDR2 SQIVND (reference sequence). There are 14 residues in the CDR3.

This clone was picked up one time. This chain connects TRBV28 to TRBJ1-5; tentative D call: TRBD1 (5 bases). Germline V gene lookup returns CDR1 MDHEN and CDR2 SYDVKM. V was cut by 1 base and J by 9 bases, with 13 bases left in between. The CDR3 totals 14 residues. CDR3 DNA sequence: TGTGCCAGCAGTTTATCGCCAGGGTCCCTGCCCCAGCATTTT. It encodes CASSLSPGSLPQHF.

This clone was seen a few times. The chain uses TRBV11-2 and TRBJ2-7; tentative D call: TRBD1 (6 bases). The CDR3 is 14 amino acids. V was pared by 5 bases and J by 5 bases, with 16 bases between. CDR1 is SGHAT and CDR2 is FQNNGV in the germline V gene. The CDR3 DNA reads as TGTGCCAGCAGCACAGGGAGAGTACGGCACGAGCAGTACTTC. It specifies CASSTGRVRHEQYF. Using reference TRBV11-2 and TRBJ2-7 for the parts outside the CDR3, the full variable domain is EAGVAQSPRYKIIEKRQSVAFWCNPISGHATLYWYQQILGQGPKLLIQFQNNGVVDDSQLPKDRFSAERLKGVDSTLKIQPAKLEDSAVYLCASSTGRVRHEQYFGPGTRLTVT.

This clone showed up just once. The V gene is TRBV3-1 (or the pseudogene TRBV3-2), the J gene TRBJ2-6, with D possibly matching TRBD2 (6 bases). V lost 0 bases and J lost 2, with 14 bases in between. This CDR3 contains 18 residues. CDR1 LGHDT and CDR2 YNNKEL come from the germline V gene (reference sequence). CDR3 residues: CASSQESRVAAGANVLTF. DNA of the CDR3: TGTGCCAGCAGCCAAGAATCTCGGGTAGCGGCTGGGGCCAACGTCCTGACTTTC.

This clone was observed a few times. The chain uses TRBV2 and TRBJ2-1, with TRBD1 matching 9 bases. This CDR3 contains 14 residues. Unmatched junction bases numbered 7, after V lost 6 bases and J lost 7 bases. Germline V gives CDR1 SNHLY, CDR2 FYNNEI. The CDR3 DNA reads TGTGCCAGCAGACCCGGGACAGGGACGAATGAGCAGTTCTTC. Residues: CASRPGTGTNEQFF. Based on the CDR3 plus reference TRBV2 and TRBJ2-1, the full variable domain is EPEVTQTPSHQVTQMGQEVILRCVPISNHLYFYWYRQILGQKVEFLVSFYNNEISEKSEIFDDQFSVERPDGSNFTLKIRSTKLEDSAMYFCASRPGTGTNEQFFGPGTRLTVL.

This clone has just one count. CDR3 coding DNA: TGTGCCAGCAGCCGGACAGGTGTCGTGGAAAAACTGTTTTTT. As protein: CASSRTGVVEKLFF. The chain links TRBV11-2 to TRBJ1-4, with TRBD1 identical over 7 bases. This CDR3 contains 14 residues. Germline loops: CDR1 SGHAT, CDR2 FQNNGV. The ends lost 5 bases at V and 8 bases at J; junction bases unmatched: 8.

This clone has just a few counts. The chain is built from TRBV6-5 and TRBJ2-7; TRBD2 is a possible D gene (5 bases). Germline V gene lookup returns CDR1 MNHEY and CDR2 SVGAGI. V was cut by 2 bases and J by 1 base, with 9 bases left in between. This CDR3 has 14 amino acids. The CDR3 DNA follows: TGTGCCAGCAGTTACGGAGCGGCGTCCTACGAGCAGTACTTC. Protein sequence: CASSYGAASYEQYF.

The V gene is TRBV18, the J gene TRBJ1-5, with no clear D. CDR3 size: 14 residues. Germline loops: CDR1 KGHSH, CDR2 LQKENI. Trimming removed 2 bases at V and 4 bases at J, with 9 bases between. The CDR3 coding sequence is TGTGCCAGCTCACCAGGGCCGGGAAATCAGCCCCAGCATTTT. Amino acids: CASSPGPGNQPQHF.

In nucleotides, the CDR3 is TGTGCCAGCAGTTTACAGTACAATGAGCAGTTCTTC. This gives the protein CASSLQYNEQFF. This chain joins TRBV28 and TRBJ2-1; D is undetermined. Germline V gene sequence: CDR1 MDHEN, CDR2 SYDVKM. The V end lost 2 bases, the J end lost 4 bases, and 3 bases lay between the germline ends. CDR3 length: 12 amino acids.

J is TRBJ1-2 and V is TRBV30; 7 bases fit TRBD1. The CDR3 has 15 residues. Losses at the gene ends were 1 base for V and 1 base for J; bases not matched to a gene: 6. Germline CDR1 is GTSNPN and CDR2 is SVGIG (reference sequence). CDR3 sequence (DNA): TGTGCCTGGAGTGAGGGGGCAGGGAGTAACTATGGCTACACCTTC. This codes for CAWSEGAGSNYGYTF. The full variable domain, completed using reference TRBV30 and TRBJ1-2, is SQTIHQWPATLVQPVGSPLSLECTVEGTSNPNLYWYRQAAGRGLQLLFYSVGIGQISSEVPQNLSASRPQDRQFILSSKKLLLSDSGFYLCAWSEGAGSNYGYTFGSGTRLTVV.

The chain is built from TRBV7-8 and TRBJ1-5; TRBD1 agrees at 10 bases. CDR1 is SGHVS, CDR2 FQNEAQ, per germline. V shed 5 bases and J 5 bases; nucleotides not matched to a gene: 0. The CDR3 runs 13 residues. CDR3 sequence (DNA): TGTGCCAGCAGCGGGACAGGGGATCAGCCCCAGCATTTT. Amino acids: CASSGTGDQPQHF.

This clone was recorded once. This chain connects TRBV7-9 to TRBJ1-2, with D maybe TRBD1 (5 bases). In germline, CDR1 is SEHNR, CDR2 FQNEAQ (reference sequence). This CDR3 region has 14 residues. V was trimmed by 4 bases and J by 7 bases, leaving 16 bases between them. CDR3 region: CASSSNGGESGYTF. CDR3 DNA: TGTGCCAGCAGCTCCAACGGGGGGGAAAGTGGCTACACCTTC.

The chain employs TRBV18 and TRBJ2-4; D is undetermined. Germline loops: CDR1 KGHSH, CDR2 LQKENI. The V and J ends lost 6 bases and 0 bases respectively, with 15 bases between them. This CDR3 has 16 amino acids. CDR3 region: CASSLNRDLAKNIQYF. CDR3 DNA: TGTGCCAGCTCGTTGAACAGAGATCTAGCCAAAAACATTCAGTACTTC.

J is TRBJ2-1 and V is TRBV28, with TRBD1 matching 12 bases. V shed 4 bases and J 7 bases; nucleotides not matched to a gene: 5. The CDR3 runs to 15 residues. CDR1 MDHEN and CDR2 SYDVKM come from the germline V gene. The CDR3 nucleotides read TGTGCCAGCAGTTCTGCGGGACAGGGGGCAAATGAGCAGTTCTTC. Encoded protein: CASSSAGQGANEQFF.

The chain uses TRBV27 and TRBJ1-1, with D uncertain. CDR1 is MNHEY and CDR2 is SMNVEV in the germline V gene (reference sequence). V dropped 6 bases and J dropped 1 base, with 12 bases sitting between them. This CDR3 comprises 14 residues. The CDR3 nucleotides are TGTGCCAGCAGCCTCGGGTTGGAGAACACTGAAGCTTTCTTT. Translated, it gives CASSLGLENTEAFF.